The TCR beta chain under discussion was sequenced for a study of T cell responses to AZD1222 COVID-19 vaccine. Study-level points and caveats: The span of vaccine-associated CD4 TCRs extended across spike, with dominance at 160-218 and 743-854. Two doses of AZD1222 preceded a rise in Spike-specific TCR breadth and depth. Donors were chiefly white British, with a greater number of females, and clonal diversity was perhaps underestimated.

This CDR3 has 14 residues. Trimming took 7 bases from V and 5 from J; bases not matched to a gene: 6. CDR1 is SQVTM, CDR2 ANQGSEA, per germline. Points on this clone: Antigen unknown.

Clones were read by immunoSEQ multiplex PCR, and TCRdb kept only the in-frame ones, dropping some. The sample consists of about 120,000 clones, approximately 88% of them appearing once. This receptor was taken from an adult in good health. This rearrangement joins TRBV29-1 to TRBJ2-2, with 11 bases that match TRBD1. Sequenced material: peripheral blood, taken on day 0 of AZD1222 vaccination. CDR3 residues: CSARTGGTTGELFF. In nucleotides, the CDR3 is TGCAGCGCCCGGACAGGGGGCACGACCGGGGAGCTGTTTTTT.